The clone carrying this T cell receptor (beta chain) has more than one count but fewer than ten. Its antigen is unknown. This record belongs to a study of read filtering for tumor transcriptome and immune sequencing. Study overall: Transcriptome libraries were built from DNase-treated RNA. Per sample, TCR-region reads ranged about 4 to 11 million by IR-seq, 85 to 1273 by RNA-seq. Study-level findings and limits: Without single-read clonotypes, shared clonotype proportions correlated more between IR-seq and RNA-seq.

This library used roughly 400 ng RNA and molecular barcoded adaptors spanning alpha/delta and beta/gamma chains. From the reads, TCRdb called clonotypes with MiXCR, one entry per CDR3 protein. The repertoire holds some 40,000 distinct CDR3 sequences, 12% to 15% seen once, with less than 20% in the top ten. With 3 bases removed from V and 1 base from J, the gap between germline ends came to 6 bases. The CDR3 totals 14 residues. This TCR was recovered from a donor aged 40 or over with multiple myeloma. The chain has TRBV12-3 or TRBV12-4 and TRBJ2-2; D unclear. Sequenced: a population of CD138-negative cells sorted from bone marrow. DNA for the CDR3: TGTGCCAGCAGTTTCCAGTTGAACACCGGGGAGCTGTTTTTT. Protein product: CASSFQLNTGELFF.